The 25 T cell receptor beta chains below all came from one sample that was sequenced in a study of control samples from healthy donors and cancer patients. The repertoire was sequenced with immunoSEQ multiplex PCR; TCRdb's copy has only in-frame clones and lacks some. Among approximately 160,000 clones listed, 91% were seen once. Sequenced: blood. These receptors all stem from a woman between 40 and 55 years old in good health.

V gene TRBV10-2 combines with J gene TRBJ1-1; D perhaps matches TRBD1 (5 bases). V lost 1 base and J 12 bases, leaving 12 bases between the germline ends. Germline CDR1 reads WSHSY; CDR2 reads SAAADI. The CDR3 covers 12 residues. The CDR3 region has the DNA TGCGCCAGCAGTGAGTGGGGAGGGACGTCTTTCTTT. As protein: CASSEWGGTSFF.

The chain joins TRBV13 to TRBJ2-5; D might be TRBD2 (6 bases). The V and J ends lost 4 bases and 5 bases respectively, with 11 bases between them. The CDR3 consists of 13 residues. Germline lookup yields CDR1 PRHDT and CDR2 FYEKMQ (reference sequence). CDR3 region: CASSSRGSETQYF. The CDR3, as DNA: TGTGCCAGCAGCTCGCGGGGTTCGGAGACCCAGTACTTC.

The chain joins TRBV13 to TRBJ2-5, with D perhaps being TRBD1 or TRBD2 (6 bases each). Germline V gene lookup returns CDR1 PRHDT and CDR2 FYEKMQ (reference sequence). The CDR3 spans 16 residues. V lost 2 bases and J lost 4, with 17 bases in between. CDR3 bases: TGTGCCAGCAGCTTAAAAACGGGGGCCAATTCAGAGACCCAGTACTTC. Residues: CASSLKTGANSETQYF.

The genes are TRBV18 and TRBJ2-7; D perhaps matches TRBD1 (5 bases). CDR1 and CDR2 from the germline V gene are KGHSH and LQKENI. This CDR3 spans 15 amino acids. With 2 bases removed from V and 3 bases from J, the gap between germline ends came to 14 bases. The CDR3 DNA sequence: TGTGCCAGCTCACCAAAGGGGTCTTACCGCTACGAGCAGTACTTC. Its translation is CASSPKGSYRYEQYF.

The chain is built from TRBV9 and TRBJ2-2, with 9 bases identical to TRBD1. Looked up from germline, CDR1 is SGDLS and CDR2 is YYNGEE. With V trimmed by 3 bases and J by 14 bases, 8 bases remained unmatched. CDR3 length: 13 residues. This CDR3 is CASSAPGQGDLFF. CDR3 coding DNA: TGTGCCAGCAGCGCACCGGGACAGGGAGACCTGTTTTTT.

The chain carries TRBV25-1 and TRBJ2-3, with D tentatively TRBD2 (6 bases). This CDR3 has 14 amino acids. V dropped 5 bases and J dropped 0 bases, with 9 bases sitting between them. Germline V gives CDR1 MGHDK, CDR2 SYGVNS. The CDR3 protein is CASSWDSSTDTQYF. The CDR3 nucleotides are TGTGCCAGCAGTTGGGACTCTAGCACAGATACGCAGTATTTT.

This chain joins TRBV15 and TRBJ1-6, with 9 bases lining up with TRBD1. The CDR3 sequence is 15 residues long. The junction had 4 bases not matched to a gene; V was cut back by 5 bases and J by 5 bases. CDR1 is LNHNV and CDR2 is YYDKDF in the germline V gene (reference sequence). CDR3 amino acids: CATSSRTGDNSPLHF. The DNA of the CDR3 is TGTGCCACCAGCTCCCGGACAGGGGATAATTCACCCCTCCACTTT.

The rearrangement joins TRBV9 to TRBJ1-6; 7 nucleotides agree with TRBD1. The V segment lost 3 bases and the J segment 4 bases; nucleotides outside the gene matches: 4. The CDR3 runs to 15 residues. Germline CDR1 reads SGDLS; CDR2 reads YYNGEE. The CDR3 DNA is TGTGCCAGCAGCGCGGGGACAGCATATAATTCACCCCTCCACTTT. This gives the protein CASSAGTAYNSPLHF.

The rearrangement uses TRBV2 and TRBJ1-2, with D perhaps TRBD1 (5 bases). With 6 bases removed from V and 4 bases from J, the gap between germline ends came to 12 bases. The CDR3 extends over 13 amino acids. The V gene's germline CDR1 is SNHLY and CDR2 FYNNEI. The chain's CDR3 is CASSFQGSYGYTF. CDR3 bases: TGTGCCAGCAGCTTCCAGGGAAGCTATGGCTACACCTTC. The full variable domain, with the rest looked up from reference TRBV2 and TRBJ1-2, is EPEVTQTPSHQVTQMGQEVILRCVPISNHLYFYWYRQILGQKVEFLVSFYNNEISEKSEIFDDQFSVERPDGSNFTLKIRSTKLEDSAMYFCASSFQGSYGYTFGSGTRLTVV.

The rearrangement joins TRBV19 to TRBJ1-5; D perhaps matches TRBD1 (6 bases). Trimming removed 0 bases from V and 4 bases from J, with 19 bases in between. CDR1 is LNHDA, CDR2 SQIVND, per germline (reference sequence). This CDR3 contains 18 residues. The CDR3 DNA sequence: TGTGCCAGTAGTATAGATAGGGACGGGGACACATTAAATCAGCCCCAGCATTTT. Residues: CASSIDRDGDTLNQPQHF.

The chain is built from TRBV11-3 and TRBJ2-3; D is undetermined. Germline-derived CDR1 and CDR2 are SGHNT and YENEEA. This CDR3 has 14 residues. The ends were cut back, 1 base at V and 3 bases at J, with 8 bases in the middle. CDR3: CASSLGVGTDTQYF. In nucleotides, the CDR3 is TGTGCCAGCAGCTTAGGAGTAGGGACAGATACGCAGTATTTT.

The chain carries TRBV11-2 and TRBJ1-2; possible D gene TRBD1, 6 bases. The V and J ends lost 5 bases and 8 bases respectively, with 12 bases between them. CDR1 and CDR2 from the germline V gene are SGHAT and FQNNGV. The length of the CDR3 is 12 residues. CDR3 in DNA: TGTGCCAGCAGCGGGGGGGCTTTAGGCTACACCTTC. Residues: CASSGGALGYTF. The full variable domain, in which reference TRBV11-2 and TRBJ1-2 provide the parts outside the CDR3, is EAGVAQSPRYKIIEKRQSVAFWCNPISGHATLYWYQQILGQGPKLLIQFQNNGVVDDSQLPKDRFSAERLKGVDSTLKIQPAKLEDSAVYLCASSGGALGYTFGSGTRLTVV.

The V and J genes are TRBV7-9 and TRBJ2-7; D ambiguous. Germline lookup yields CDR1 SEHNR and CDR2 FQNEAQ (reference sequence). The CDR3 runs to 14 residues. The V gene lost 1 base and the J gene lost 2 bases, with 9 bases spanning the gap. DNA for the CDR3: TGTGCCAGCAGCTTAGATCAGACGGCCTACGAGCAGTACTTC. This encodes CASSLDQTAYEQYF.

The chain employs TRBV3-1 (or the pseudogene TRBV3-2) and TRBJ2-3; TRBD2 might be the D (6 bases). The CDR3 is 15 residues long. V was pared by 5 bases and J by 2 bases, with 14 bases between. CDR1 and CDR2 from the germline V gene are LGHDT and YNNKEL (reference sequence). CDR3 sequence reads: CASSTRTGVTDTQYF. The CDR3 bases are TGTGCCAGCAGCACCCGAACGGGAGTCACAGATACGCAGTATTTT.

The CDR3 nucleotides read TGTGCCATCAGTGAGGCGGGACGGACGAACACTGAAGCTTTCTTT. It codes for CAISEAGRTNTEAFF. V is TRBV10-3 and J is TRBJ1-1, with TRBD1 as a possible D gene (5 bases). The germline V and J ends were trimmed by 2 bases and 1 base, with 11 bases remaining between them. The CDR3 runs 15 residues. Per germline, CDR1 ENHRY and CDR2 SYGVKD.

The gene calls are TRBV15 and TRBJ2-1, with D perhaps TRBD2 (5 bases). Germline lookup yields CDR1 LNHNV and CDR2 YYDKDF (reference sequence). The CDR3 runs 15 residues. V lost 1 base, J lost 0 bases, and 7 bases lay in between. The CDR3 region has the DNA TGTGCCACCAGCAGAGGTGGGAGCTCCTACAATGAGCAGTTCTTC. This translates into CATSRGGSSYNEQFF.

The chain has TRBV5-1 and TRBJ1-3; D is undetermined. CDR1 and CDR2 (germline): SGHRS, YFSETQ. V was pared by 2 bases and J by 8 bases, with 11 bases between. This CDR3 spans 13 amino acids. This CDR3 is CASSFPGSDTIYF. Here the CDR3 DNA reads TGCGCCAGCAGCTTTCCGGGTAGCGACACCATATATTTT. Full variable domain (remainder filled in from reference TRBV5-1 and TRBJ1-3): KAGVTQTPRYLIKTRGQQVTLSCSPISGHRSVSWYQQTPGQGLQFLFEYFSETQRNKGNFPGRFSGRQFSNSRSEMNVSTLELGDSALYLCASSFPGSDTIYFGEGSWLTVV.

V is TRBV7-9 and J is TRBJ2-7; D ambiguous. Germline V lookup: CDR1 SEHNR, CDR2 FQNEAQ (reference sequence). Trimming removed 1 base from V and 6 bases from J, with 7 bases in between. The length of the CDR3 is 12 residues. The CDR3 loop reads CASSLGRFEQYF. CDR3 bases: TGTGCCAGCAGCTTAGGACGCTTCGAGCAGTACTTC. The whole variable domain, remainder taken from reference TRBV7-9 and TRBJ2-7, is DTGVSQNPRHKITKRGQNVTFRCDPISEHNRLYWYRQTLGQGPEFLTYFQNEAQLEKSRLLSDRFSAERPKGSFSTLEIQRTEQGDSAMYLCASSLGRFEQYFGPGTRLTVT.

The chain uses TRBV7-8 and TRBJ1-6; tentative D call: TRBD1 (5 bases). Between the trimmed V and J ends, which lost 7 bases and 5 bases, there was a span of 18 bases. The V gene's germline CDR1 is SGHVS and CDR2 FQNEAQ. CDR3 size: 16 residues. CDR3 in amino acids: CASTPASWGNNSPLHF. The CDR3 region has the DNA TGTGCCAGCACCCCAGCCAGCTGGGGGAATAATTCACCCCTCCACTTT.

The chain joins TRBV5-5 to TRBJ1-5; D ambiguous. Looked up from germline, CDR1 is SGHKS and CDR2 is YYEKEE (reference sequence). This CDR3 has 17 amino acids. V was pared by 1 base and J by 4 bases, with 18 bases between. The DNA for the CDR3 is TGTGCCAGCAGCTTGACCCCCAGTTGGGTGGGGAATCAGCCCCAGCATTTT. It yields the protein CASSLTPSWVGNQPQHF.

This chain uses TRBV14 with TRBJ1-2; no reliable D call. From germline, CDR1 is SGHDN and CDR2 FVKESK. Trimming cost V 3 bases and J 4 bases, with 18 bases left between them. This CDR3 comprises 16 residues. Here the CDR3 reads CASSHYNWYWGYGYTF. The CDR3 nucleotides are TGTGCCAGCAGCCACTACAACTGGTATTGGGGCTATGGCTACACCTTC.

The chain combines TRBV9 with TRBJ1-5; unclear D gene. V lost 5 bases and J 6 bases, leaving 12 bases between the germline ends. CDR1 is SGDLS, CDR2 YYNGEE, per germline. The CDR3 is 13 amino acids. CDR3 sequence: CASRPMEGQPQHF. CDR3 coding DNA: TGTGCCAGCAGACCCATGGAGGGTCAGCCCCAGCATTTT.

This chain connects TRBV9 to TRBJ2-1, with TRBD2 matching over 8 bases. This CDR3 is built from 16 residues. Germline values: CDR1 SGDLS, CDR2 YYNGEE. V lost 0 bases to trimming and J lost 1 base; unmatched junction nucleotides: 3. CDR3 sequence reads: CASSVGGGGSYNEQFF. In nucleotides, the CDR3 is TGTGCCAGCAGCGTAGGAGGCGGGGGGTCCTACAATGAGCAGTTCTTC.

The chain uses TRBV19 and TRBJ1-2; possible D gene TRBD1, 5 bases. The V and J ends lost 0 bases and 8 bases respectively, with 16 bases between them. The CDR3 covers 15 residues. In germline, CDR1 is LNHDA, CDR2 SQIVND (reference sequence). CDR3 region: CASSIDRGRVVGYTF. CDR3 DNA: TGTGCCAGTAGTATAGATCGCGGCAGGGTGGTCGGCTACACCTTC.

This chain links TRBV7-8 with TRBJ1-5; tentative D call: TRBD1 (5 bases). The V end was cut by 4 bases, the J end by 0 bases, with 25 bases between. The germline V gene encodes CDR1 SGHVS and CDR2 FQNEAQ. The CDR3 consists of 20 residues. CDR3 sequence: CASSSLVSGPGGYSNQPQHF. The CDR3 bases are TGTGCCAGCAGCTCCCTAGTTTCGGGGCCCGGGGGGTATAGCAATCAGCCCCAGCATTTT.